This TCR beta chain was identified during a study of blood T cell repertoires in COVID-19. Turning to the study itself: The samples span acute and convalescent COVID-19 from the United States, Italy and Spain. Sources were T cells, B-cell-depleted T cells, or PBMCs; the material itself was cDNA or gDNA.

Source study methods: Quantification of nucleated cells was approximated via reference gene primer amplification. The protocol was immunoSEQ multiplex PCR, while the TCRdb copy is restricted to in-frame clones and leaves out a portion. Clonal size and the V and J genes are those of that table, whereas D and trimming came from the DNA. The sample yields roughly 240,000 clones, roughly four fifths seen once. The CDR3 contains 13 residues. V trimming: 6 bases; J trimming: 6 bases; junction bases outside the gene matches: 5. Germline loops: CDR1 SGHRS, CDR2 YFSETQ. The rearrangement joins TRBV5-1 to TRBJ2-3, with 9 bases identical to TRBD1. This clonotype was obtained from a woman older than 75 with acute or convalescent COVID-19. The specimen sequenced was peripheral blood. The CDR3 nucleotides read TGCGCCAGCACCACAGGGGGCGGGGATACGCAGTATTTT. Amino acid sequence: CASTTGGGDTQYF. Supplemented by reference TRBV5-1 and TRBJ2-3, the full variable domain reads KAGVTQTPRYLIKTRGQQVTLSCSPISGHRSVSWYQQTPGQGLQFLFEYFSETQRNKGNFPGRFSGRQFSNSRSEMNVSTLELGDSALYLCASTTGGGDTQYFGPGTRLTVL.